The 6 T cell receptor beta chains below come from one sample, sequenced in a study of T cells in Graves' hyperthyroidism and ophthalmopathy. The TCR beta CDR3 regions underwent amplification using RNA transcripts as the source. The HTBI set primed first-round TCR CDR3 RT-PCR. TCRdb processed the multiplex PCR reads anew with MiXCR; each CDR3 protein has one entry. The sample has 600,000 to 650,000 distinct CDR3 sequences, less than 25% seen once. Material: blood. These receptors were obtained from a man aged 25 to 45 with Graves' ophthalmopathy.

This chain connects TRBV12-3 or TRBV12-4 to TRBJ2-6; D may match TRBD1 or TRBD2 (6 bases each). The CDR3 has 15 amino acids. The V end lost 8 bases, the J end lost 2 bases, and 13 bases lay between the germline ends. CDR3 sequence reads: CASGRGTPGANVLTF. In DNA form, the CDR3 reads TGTGCCAGCGGACGCGGGACACCTGGGGCCAACGTCCTGACTTTC.

The chain carries TRBV7-3 and TRBJ2-1; 9 positions match TRBD2. The CDR3 length is 12 residues. J lost 12 bases, V lost 4 bases, and 4 bases had no gene match. The germline gives CDR1 SGHTA, CDR2 FQGTGA. CDR3 residues: CASSSLAGAQFF. The CDR3 coding sequence is TGTGCCAGCAGCTCCTTAGCGGGAGCGCAGTTCTTC.

This clonotype was picked up many times. The chain carries TRBV28 and TRBJ1-5; the D is unclear. The V and J ends lost 2 bases and 5 bases respectively, with 10 bases between them. The CDR3 spans 14 residues. Germline CDR1 MDHEN, CDR2 SYDVKM. CDR3: CASSLPGNYQPQHF. DNA of the CDR3: TGTGCCAGCAGTTTACCCGGGAACTATCAGCCCCAGCATTTT.

This clonotype was detected many times. The chain has TRBV30 and TRBJ2-2; perhaps TRBD1 as D (5 bases). V was shortened by 2 bases and J by 3 bases, with 16 bases between the two germline ends. This CDR3 has 16 amino acids. CDR1 is GTSNPN and CDR2 is SVGIG in the germline V gene (reference sequence). CDR3 coding DNA: TGTGCCTGGAGTAGGAATGGACAACGAGACACCGGGGAGCTGTTTTTT. Translation: CAWSRNGQRDTGELFF. The complete variable domain, with remaining parts taken from reference TRBV30 and TRBJ2-2, reads SQTIHQWPATLVQPVGSPLSLECTVEGTSNPNLYWYRQAAGRGLQLLFYSVGIGQISSEVPQNLSASRPQDRQFILSSKKLLLSDSGFYLCAWSRNGQRDTGELFFGEGSRLTVL.

The chain joins TRBV29-1 to TRBJ2-1; D perhaps matches TRBD2 (6 bases). The CDR3 is 13 amino acids. V lost 8 bases and J 1 base, leaving 12 bases between the germline ends. The germline V gene encodes CDR1 SQVTM and CDR2 ANQGSEA. CDR3 amino acids: CSILALSYNEQFF. DNA for the CDR3: TGCAGCATCCTAGCGCTGTCCTACAATGAGCAGTTCTTC.

This rearrangement joins TRBV12-3 or TRBV12-4 to TRBJ2-1; 10 bases fit TRBD2. The CDR3 covers 14 residues. Germline trimming cut 3 bases from V and 12 bases from J; bases unmatched to any gene: 8. The CDR3 protein is CASSLLAGESAQFF. The CDR3, as DNA: TGTGCCAGCAGTTTGCTAGCGGGGGAGAGCGCGCAGTTCTTC.